This T cell receptor (beta chain) came from a study of T cells after yellow fever vaccination. Whole-study results and caveats: For sorted memory subsets on day 0, almost all vaccine-responding clonotypes were undetectable. Peaking faster, on day 5 versus 15, the secondary response was nonetheless weaker.

By 5'RACE template switching, TCR cDNA was produced, with a universal primer site and UMIs added in the process. TCRdb processed the 5' RACE reads anew with MiXCR; each CDR3 protein has one entry. Of tens of thousands of distinct CDR3 sequences listed, 8% to 11% are singletons. CDR3 size: 15 residues. V lost 6 bases, J lost 7 bases, and 16 bases lay in between. Per the germline V gene, CDR1 is MNHEY and CDR2 is SVGEGT. The sample holds many counts of this clonotype. The receptor comes from a man aged 18-30 years who received the YFV17D yellow fever vaccine. The sample in question was PBMCs, either bulk or a sorted T-cell subset (CD4+, CD8+, memory, or dextramer-sorted; not recorded which), obtained around 14 days after the first yellow fever vaccination. The gene calls are TRBV6-2 or TRBV6-3 and TRBJ1-6, with D maybe TRBD1 (6 bases). CDR3 sequence: CASRPQQGWNSPLHF. The CDR3 nucleotides read TGTGCCAGCAGGCCACAACAGGGCTGGAATTCACCCCTCCACTTT.